The 5 T cell receptor beta chains below all came from one sample that was sequenced in a study of cytomegalovirus exposure and HLA in healthy donors. Use of 60 Vbeta and 13 Jbeta primers characterized the PCR. This table comes from immunoSEQ multiplex PCR, and its TCRdb copy is limited to in-frame clones, with some not included. Of 150,000 to 200,000 clones listed, roughly 80% are singletons. The sequencing sample was made of PBMCs. Receptor source: a man between 45 and 60 years old in good health and CMV-seropositive.

The gene calls are TRBV4-3 and TRBJ2-3, with TRBD2 as a possible D gene (5 bases). Trimming took 4 bases from V and 6 from J, leaving 11 bases between them. Germline-derived CDR1 and CDR2 are LGHNA and YSLEER. The CDR3 covers 13 residues. CDR3 sequence: CASSRGPEDTQYF. DNA of the CDR3: TGCGCCAGCAGCCGCGGGCCAGAGGATACGCAGTATTTT.

A note on this clone: Germline is not matched at one junction end, which may reflect a read error. This chain connects TRBV28 to TRBJ2-7; D not certain. Germline lookup yields CDR1 MDHEN and CDR2 SYDVKM. The CDR3 length is 11 residues. The CDR3 reads CASSLRNERYF. As DNA, the CDR3 is TGTGCCAGCAGTTTGAGGAACGAGCGGTACTTC.

The rearrangement uses TRBV6-1 and TRBJ2-1, with 12 bases aligning to TRBD2. CDR1 MNHNS and CDR2 SASEGT come from the germline V gene. J was trimmed by 8 bases and V by 3 bases; bases with no gene match: 5. CDR3 size: 15 residues. The CDR3 reads CASSERTSGIHEQFF. The CDR3 DNA follows: TGTGCCAGCAGTGAGAGGACTAGCGGGATCCATGAGCAGTTCTTC.

The chain employs TRBV7-6 and TRBJ1-4, with D hard to call. Trimming stripped 1 base from V and 0 bases from J, with 12 bases between. This CDR3 is 17 amino acids long. Per the germline V gene, CDR1 is SGHVS and CDR2 is FNYEAQ. CDR3 loop: CASSLEGRRATNEKLFF. Here the CDR3 DNA reads TGTGCCAGCAGCTTAGAGGGAAGGAGGGCAACTAATGAAAAACTGTTTTTT.

V gene TRBV7-2 combines with J gene TRBJ2-1; 8 nucleotides align to TRBD2. CDR3 length: 15 residues. The germline gives CDR1 SGHTA, CDR2 FQGNSA. Unmatched junction bases numbered 10, after V lost 7 bases and J lost 5 bases. The CDR3 here is CASILRTSRDNEQFF. The CDR3 DNA reads as TGTGCCAGCATCCTCCGGACTAGCCGGGACAATGAGCAGTTCTTC.